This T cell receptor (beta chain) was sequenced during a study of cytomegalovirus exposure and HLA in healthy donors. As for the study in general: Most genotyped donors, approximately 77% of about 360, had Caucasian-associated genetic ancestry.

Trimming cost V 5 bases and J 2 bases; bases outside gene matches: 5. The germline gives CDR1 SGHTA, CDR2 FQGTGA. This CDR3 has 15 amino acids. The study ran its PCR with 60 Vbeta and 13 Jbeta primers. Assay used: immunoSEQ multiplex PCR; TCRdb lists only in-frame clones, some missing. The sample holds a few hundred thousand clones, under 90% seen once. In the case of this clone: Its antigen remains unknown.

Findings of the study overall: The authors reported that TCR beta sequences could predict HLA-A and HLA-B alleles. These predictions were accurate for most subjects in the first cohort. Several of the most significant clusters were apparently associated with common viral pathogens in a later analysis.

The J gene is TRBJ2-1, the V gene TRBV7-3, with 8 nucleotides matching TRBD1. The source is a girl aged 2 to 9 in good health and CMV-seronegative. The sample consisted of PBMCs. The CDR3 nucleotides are TGTGCCAGCAGCATACAGGGGGGAGCCTACAATGAGCAGTTCTTC. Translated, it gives CASSIQGGAYNEQFF.